The rows below give T cell receptor beta chains drawn from one sample of a study of blood T cell repertoires in COVID-19. Method: immunoSEQ multiplex PCR; TCRdb's copy keeps in-frame clones and lacks some. The sample consists of some 80,000 clones, over 80% of them appearing once. The sequencing sample was made of peripheral blood. These receptors originate from a human donor in a cohort sampled during active COVID-19. The conserved cysteine and the conserved F or W are not part of the CDR3 here. Fields, in order: V gene, J gene, CDR3 protein.

v_call: TRBV13
j_call: TRBJ1-1
cdr3_aa: ASSLSGLKAEAF

v_call: TRBV24-1
j_call: TRBJ2-7
cdr3_aa: ATSDRDSSYEQY

v_call: TRBV5-6
j_call: TRBJ2-1
cdr3_aa: ASSLEVGLAFNEQF

v_call: TRBV11-1
j_call: TRBJ2-7
cdr3_aa: ASSSGRGPYEQY

v_call: TRBV9
j_call: TRBJ2-7
cdr3_aa: ASSVGGLSGDEQY

v_call: TRBV19
j_call: TRBJ1-2
cdr3_aa: ASNTQSDHGYT

v_call: TRBV19
j_call: TRBJ1-3
cdr3_aa: ASSPRTGHSGNTIY

v_call: TRBV9
j_call: TRBJ2-2
cdr3_aa: ASSGQGYSGELF

v_call: TRBV19
j_call: TRBJ1-1
cdr3_aa: ASSNPGKETEAF

v_call: TRBV2
j_call: TRBJ2-7
cdr3_aa: ASSELTSGAGEQY

v_call: TRBV3-1/TRBV3-2
j_call: TRBJ1-1
cdr3_aa: ASSQVRTGLNTEAF

v_call: TRBV11-3
j_call: TRBJ2-7
cdr3_aa: ASRSTEYEQY

v_call: TRBV2
j_call: TRBJ2-1
cdr3_aa: ASSVGLKAYNEQF

v_call: TRBV28
j_call: TRBJ1-2
cdr3_aa: ASSLGRQYGYT

v_call: TRBV12-3/TRBV12-4
j_call: TRBJ1-1
cdr3_aa: ASSSDSPEAF

v_call: TRBV3-1/TRBV3-2
j_call: TRBJ2-1
cdr3_aa: ASSQEGGSDEQF

v_call: TRBV18
j_call: TRBJ2-6
cdr3_aa: ASSPGRANVLT

v_call: TRBV5-6
j_call: TRBJ1-2
cdr3_aa: ASSFIDRRFNYGYT

v_call: TRBV11-3
j_call: TRBJ2-2
cdr3_aa: ASSSQSAWSGELF

v_call: TRBV7-2
j_call: TRBJ2-5
cdr3_aa: ASSPSTSLPETQY

v_call: TRBV7-9
j_call: TRBJ2-3
cdr3_aa: ASSLGTGAGTDTQY

v_call: TRBV3-1/TRBV3-2
j_call: TRBJ2-5
cdr3_aa: ASSQSTSGAETQY

v_call: TRBV19
j_call: TRBJ2-3
cdr3_aa: ASSSPGTGGGGLAGDTQY

v_call: TRBV7-2
j_call: TRBJ2-3
cdr3_aa: ASSLGLAGVDTQY

v_call: TRBV2
j_call: TRBJ1-5
cdr3_aa: ASRAGQVSNQPQH

v_call: TRBV27
j_call: TRBJ1-6
cdr3_aa: ASSLKGGGFAPLH

v_call: TRBV30
j_call: TRBJ1-1
cdr3_aa: AWSARGTEAF

v_call: TRBV11-2
j_call: TRBJ2-5
cdr3_aa: ASSSGTVETQY

v_call: TRBV12-3/TRBV12-4
j_call: TRBJ1-5
cdr3_aa: ASEGGNQPQH

v_call: TRBV3-1/TRBV3-2
j_call: TRBJ2-7
cdr3_aa: ASSQGLAGRHEQY

v_call: TRBV7-3
j_call: TRBJ2-3
cdr3_aa: ASSRDYTDTQY

v_call: TRBV5-4
j_call: TRBJ1-3
cdr3_aa: ASSLAGGSGNTIY

v_call: TRBV9
j_call: TRBJ2-1
cdr3_aa: ASSESGREYNEQF

v_call: TRBV24-1
j_call: TRBJ1-5
cdr3_aa: ATSGRRESYGNQPQH

v_call: TRBV2
j_call: TRBJ2-5
cdr3_aa: ASSLLVLETQY

v_call: TRBV28
j_call: TRBJ1-2
cdr3_aa: ASSSPGQGDGYT

v_call: TRBV11-3
j_call: TRBJ1-1
cdr3_aa: ASSSGVEGAEAF

v_call: TRBV14
j_call: TRBJ2-2
cdr3_aa: ASSGHRGQRGAEGGELF

v_call: TRBV19
j_call: TRBJ2-5
cdr3_aa: ASSRREGLETQY

v_call: TRBV5-1
j_call: TRBJ2-3
cdr3_aa: ASTPRASGVLDTQY

v_call: TRBV7-6
j_call: TRBJ2-5
cdr3_aa: ASSLALRTGAETQY

v_call: TRBV7-9
j_call: TRBJ1-1
cdr3_aa: ASSLCRVNTEAF

v_call: TRBV5-1
j_call: TRBJ2-1
cdr3_aa: ASSRAGLAGEQF

v_call: TRBV2
j_call: TRBJ2-7
cdr3_aa: ASSEQSLSNEQY

v_call: TRBV5-1
j_call: TRBJ2-5
cdr3_aa: ASSFRDWEETQY

v_call: TRBV14
j_call: TRBJ1-2
cdr3_aa: ASSPGVTYGYT

v_call: TRBV12-3/TRBV12-4
j_call: TRBJ2-1
cdr3_aa: ATQAGGYNEQF

v_call: TRBV7-9
j_call: TRBJ2-2
cdr3_aa: ASSLDIGGRRTGELF

v_call: TRBV24-1
j_call: TRBJ1-2
cdr3_aa: ATSGSSGDRENYGYT

v_call: TRBV7-7
j_call: TRBJ2-5
cdr3_aa: ASSARGTSRETQY

v_call: TRBV6-5
j_call: TRBJ1-5
cdr3_aa: ASSLQGAARPQH

v_call: TRBV9
j_call: TRBJ2-7
cdr3_aa: ASSSSYEQY

v_call: TRBV9
j_call: TRBJ1-1
cdr3_aa: ASSGTGGTNTEAF

v_call: TRBV15
j_call: TRBJ1-4
cdr3_aa: ATSRGGANEKLF

v_call: TRBV4-2
j_call: TRBJ2-1
cdr3_aa: ASSQVTSERNEQF